This T cell receptor beta chain was obtained from a study of T cell responses to AZD1222 COVID-19 vaccine. Background on the study: Pooling of second doses given at about 4 or about 12 weeks was done. Findings and caveats of the study: The donors showed a predominance of white British ancestry and of females, with possible underestimation of clonal diversity. Vaccine-associated CD4 TCRs ranged over spike, dominating at 160-218 and 743-854. Compared with day 0, the breadth and depth of the Spike-specific TCR repertoire rose significantly after two doses of AZD1222.

This clone appeared a single time. Its specificity is unknown. Some clones are missing from TCRdb's copy, which holds only in-frame ones; the method was immunoSEQ multiplex PCR. The sample has about 110,000 clones, 88% seen once. Deletions cut 0 bases from V and 4 bases from J, with 7 bases between. The CDR3 has 14 residues. The germline CDR1 and CDR2 sequences are SGHAT and FQNNGV. The chain carries TRBV11-2 and TRBJ1-3; D not certain. The receptor was isolated from an adult in good health. The sample consisted of peripheral blood, taken on day 0 of AZD1222 vaccination. Written as DNA, the CDR3 is TGTGCCAGCAGCTTAGATCTGATGGGAAACACCATATATTTT. This codes for CASSLDLMGNTIYF.